These 2 T cell receptor beta chains came from one sample sequenced in a study of graft-versus-host responses after intestinal transplantation. Profiled with immunoSEQ multiplex PCR; TCRdb holds only in-frame clones, not every one. Of around 96,000 clones detected, 92% appear once; the ten largest clones hold around 0.18%. These receptors lack a known antigen. This specimen was unstimulated CD4+ T cells sorted from spleen or lymph node cells, taken before intestinal transplant. These receptors were collected from a human donor who received an intestinal transplant.

The V call is TRBV20-1, the J call TRBJ2-1; a weak D match, TRBD2 (6 bases). Germline V gives CDR1 DFQATT, CDR2 SNEGSKA (reference sequence). Trimming removed 6 bases at V and 8 bases at J, with 8 bases between. This CDR3 is 10 amino acids long. The CDR3 spells CSAWRDEQFF. As DNA, the CDR3 is TGCAGTGCCTGGAGGGATGAGCAGTTCTTC.

The CDR3 DNA is TGTGCCAGACCACCGGGACTAGCGGGGGGCATGGATACGCAGTATTTT. The encoded protein is CARPPGLAGGMDTQYF. The rearrangement joins TRBV6-4 to TRBJ2-3; 15 nucleotides line up with TRBD2. CDR3 size: 16 residues. Losses at the gene ends were 9 bases for V and 6 bases for J; bases not matched to a gene: 10. From germline, CDR1 is MRHNA and CDR2 SNTAGT.